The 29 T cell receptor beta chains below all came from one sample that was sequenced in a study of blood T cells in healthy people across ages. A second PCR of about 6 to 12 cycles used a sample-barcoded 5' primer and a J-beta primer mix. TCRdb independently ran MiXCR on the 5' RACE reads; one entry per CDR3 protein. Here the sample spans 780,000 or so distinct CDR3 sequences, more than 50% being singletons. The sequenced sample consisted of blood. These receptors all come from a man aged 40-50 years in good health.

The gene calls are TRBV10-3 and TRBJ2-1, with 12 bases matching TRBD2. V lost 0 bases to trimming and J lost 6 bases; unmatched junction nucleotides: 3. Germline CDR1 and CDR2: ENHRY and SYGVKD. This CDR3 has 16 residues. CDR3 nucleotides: TGTGCCATCAGTGAGTCGCTAGCGGGGGGGTCCAATGAGCAGTTCTTC. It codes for CAISESLAGGSNEQFF.

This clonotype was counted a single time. CDR3 nucleotide sequence: TGTGCCAGCAGGGCGGGACTGGCGGGCTACGAGCAGTACTTC. Its translation: CASRAGLAGYEQYF. The gene calls are TRBV28 and TRBJ2-7, with D tentatively TRBD2 (6 bases). CDR1 is MDHEN, CDR2 SYDVKM, per germline. The CDR3 runs to 14 residues. The V end was cut by 6 bases, the J end by 3 bases, with 15 bases between.

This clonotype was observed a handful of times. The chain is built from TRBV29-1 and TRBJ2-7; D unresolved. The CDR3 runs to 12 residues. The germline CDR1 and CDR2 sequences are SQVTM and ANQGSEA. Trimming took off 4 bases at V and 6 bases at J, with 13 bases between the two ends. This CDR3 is CSVGLSAAEQYF. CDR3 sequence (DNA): TGCAGCGTTGGATTGTCGGCAGCCGAGCAGTACTTC.

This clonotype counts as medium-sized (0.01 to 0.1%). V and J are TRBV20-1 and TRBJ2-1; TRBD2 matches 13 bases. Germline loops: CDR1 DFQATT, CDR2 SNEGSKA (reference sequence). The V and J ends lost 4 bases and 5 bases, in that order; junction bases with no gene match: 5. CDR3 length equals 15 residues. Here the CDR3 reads CSATLGLAGNNEQFF. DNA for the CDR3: TGCAGTGCTACCCTGGGACTAGCGGGAAACAATGAGCAGTTCTTC.

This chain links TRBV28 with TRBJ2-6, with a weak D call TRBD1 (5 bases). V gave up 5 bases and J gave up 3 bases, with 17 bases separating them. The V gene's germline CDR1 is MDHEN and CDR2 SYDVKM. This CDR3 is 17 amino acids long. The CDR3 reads CASSRWGGAIGANVLTF. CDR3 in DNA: TGTGCCAGCAGTCGCTGGGGCGGCGCGATTGGGGCCAACGTCCTGACTTTC.

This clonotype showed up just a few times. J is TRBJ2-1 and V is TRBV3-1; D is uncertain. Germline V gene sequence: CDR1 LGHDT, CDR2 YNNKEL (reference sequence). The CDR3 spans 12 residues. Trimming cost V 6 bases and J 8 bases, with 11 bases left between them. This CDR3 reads CASRATFDEQFF. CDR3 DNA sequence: TGTGCCAGCAGGGCAACTTTTGATGAGCAGTTCTTC.

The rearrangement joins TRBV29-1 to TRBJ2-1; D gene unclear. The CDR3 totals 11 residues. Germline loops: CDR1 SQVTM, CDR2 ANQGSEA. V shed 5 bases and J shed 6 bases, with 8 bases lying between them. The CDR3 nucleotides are TGCAGCGTTCCTCCGGGCAATGAGCAGTTCTTC. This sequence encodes CSVPPGNEQFF.

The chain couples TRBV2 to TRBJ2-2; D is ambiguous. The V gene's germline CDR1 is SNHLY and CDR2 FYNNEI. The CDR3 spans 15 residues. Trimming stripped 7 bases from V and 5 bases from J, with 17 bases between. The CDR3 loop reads CASTQKRIETGELFF. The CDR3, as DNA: TGTGCCAGCACCCAAAAGCGTATCGAAACCGGGGAGCTGTTTTTT.

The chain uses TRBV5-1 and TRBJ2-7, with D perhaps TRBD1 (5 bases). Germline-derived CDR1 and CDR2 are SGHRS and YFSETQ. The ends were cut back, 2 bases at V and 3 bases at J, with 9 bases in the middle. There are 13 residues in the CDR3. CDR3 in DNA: TGCGCCAGCAGCTTAGAGACAGTCTACGAGCAGTACTTC. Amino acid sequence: CASSLETVYEQYF. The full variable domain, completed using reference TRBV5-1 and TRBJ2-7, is KAGVTQTPRYLIKTRGQQVTLSCSPISGHRSVSWYQQTPGQGLQFLFEYFSETQRNKGNFPGRFSGRQFSNSRSEMNVSTLELGDSALYLCASSLETVYEQYFGPGTRLTVT.

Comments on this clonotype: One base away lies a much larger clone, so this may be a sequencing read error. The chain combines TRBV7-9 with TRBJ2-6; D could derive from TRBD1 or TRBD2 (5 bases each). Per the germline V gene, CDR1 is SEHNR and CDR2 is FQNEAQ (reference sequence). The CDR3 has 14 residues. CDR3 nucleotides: TGTGCCAGCAGCTTGGGGGTTGGGGTCAACGTCCTGACTTTC. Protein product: CASSLGVGVNVLTF.

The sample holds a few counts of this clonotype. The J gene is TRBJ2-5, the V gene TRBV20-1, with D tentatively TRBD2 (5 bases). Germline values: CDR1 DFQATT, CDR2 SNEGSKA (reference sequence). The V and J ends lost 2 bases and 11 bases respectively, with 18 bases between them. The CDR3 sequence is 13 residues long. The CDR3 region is CSARLGVTAQQYF. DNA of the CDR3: TGCAGTGCTAGATTGGGAGTAACAGCCCAGCAGTACTTC.

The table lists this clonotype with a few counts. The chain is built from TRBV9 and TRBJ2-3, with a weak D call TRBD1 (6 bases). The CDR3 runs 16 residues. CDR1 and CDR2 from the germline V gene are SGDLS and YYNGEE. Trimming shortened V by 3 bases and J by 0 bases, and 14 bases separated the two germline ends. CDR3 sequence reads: CASSALHRDSTDTQYF. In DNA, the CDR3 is TGTGCCAGCAGCGCCTTACACAGGGACAGCACAGATACGCAGTATTTT. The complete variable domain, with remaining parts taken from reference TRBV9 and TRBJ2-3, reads DSGVTQTPKHLITATGQRVTLRCSPRSGDLSVYWYQQSLDQGLQFLIQYYNGEERAKGNILERFSAQQFPDLHSELNLSSLELGDSALYFCASSALHRDSTDTQYFGPGTRLTVL.

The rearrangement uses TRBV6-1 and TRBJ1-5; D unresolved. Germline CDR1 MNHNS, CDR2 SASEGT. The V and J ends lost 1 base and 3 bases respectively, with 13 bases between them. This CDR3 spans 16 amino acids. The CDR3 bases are TGTGCCAGCAGTGAAGGGTCTGCGGCATCCAATCAGCCCCAGCATTTT. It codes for CASSEGSAASNQPQHF.

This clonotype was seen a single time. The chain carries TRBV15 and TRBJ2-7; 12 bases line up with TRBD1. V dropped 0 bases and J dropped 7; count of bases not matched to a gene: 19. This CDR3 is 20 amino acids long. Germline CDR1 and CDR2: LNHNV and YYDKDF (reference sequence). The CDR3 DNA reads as TGTGCCACCAGCAGAGATGTATTTGCGCCGGGACAGGGGGCGTCGGATGAGCAGTACTTC. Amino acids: CATSRDVFAPGQGASDEQYF.

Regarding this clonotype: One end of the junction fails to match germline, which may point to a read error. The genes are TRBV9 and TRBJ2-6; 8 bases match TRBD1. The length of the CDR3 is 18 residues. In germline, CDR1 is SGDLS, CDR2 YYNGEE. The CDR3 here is CASSDRRQGLSGANVVTF. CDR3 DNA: TGTGCCAGCAGCGACCGTAGACAGGGGCTCTCTGGGGCCAACGTCGTGACTTTC.

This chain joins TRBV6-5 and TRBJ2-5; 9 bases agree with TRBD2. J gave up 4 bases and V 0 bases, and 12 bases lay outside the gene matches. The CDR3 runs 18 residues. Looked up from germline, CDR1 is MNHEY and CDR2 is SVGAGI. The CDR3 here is CASSYSMILGLAGETQYF. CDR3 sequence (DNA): TGTGCCAGCAGTTACTCGATGATACTGGGACTAGCAGGAGAGACCCAGTACTTC.

The CDR3 nucleotides read TGCGCCAGCAGTGAACAAGGTGCCTCCTACGAGCAGTACTTC. Amino acid sequence: CASSEQGASYEQYF. The rearrangement joins TRBV10-2 to TRBJ2-7, with no clear D. Trimming stripped 3 bases from V and 0 bases from J, with 9 bases between. The length of the CDR3 is 14 residues. Germline V gives CDR1 WSHSY, CDR2 SAAADI.

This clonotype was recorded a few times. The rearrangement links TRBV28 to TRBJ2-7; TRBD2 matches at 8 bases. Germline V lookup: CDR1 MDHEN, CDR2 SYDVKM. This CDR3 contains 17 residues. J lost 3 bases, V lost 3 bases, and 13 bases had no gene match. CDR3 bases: TGTGCCAGCAGTTTGGCGGGGGGCAGGGGTATGTTCTACGAGCAGTACTTC. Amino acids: CASSLAGGRGMFYEQYF.

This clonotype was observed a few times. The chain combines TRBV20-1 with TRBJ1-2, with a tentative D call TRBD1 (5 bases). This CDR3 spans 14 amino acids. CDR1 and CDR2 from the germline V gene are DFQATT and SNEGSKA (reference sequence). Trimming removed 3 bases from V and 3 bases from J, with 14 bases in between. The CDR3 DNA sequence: TGCAGTGCTAGGTCGTCCAGGGCGGACTATGGCTACACCTTC. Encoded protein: CSARSSRADYGYTF.

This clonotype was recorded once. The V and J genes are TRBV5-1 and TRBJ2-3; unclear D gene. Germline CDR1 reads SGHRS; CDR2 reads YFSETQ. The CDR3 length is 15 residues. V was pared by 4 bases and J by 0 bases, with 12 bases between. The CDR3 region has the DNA TGCGCCAGCAGCCAGGAAGCCACGAGCACAGATACGCAGTATTTT. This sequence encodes CASSQEATSTDTQYF.

Here the CDR3 DNA reads TGCGCCAGCAGCTCCGGAACCCAGGGGGACACCGGGGAGCTGTTTTTT. It is translated as CASSSGTQGDTGELFF. The V and J genes are TRBV5-1 and TRBJ2-2; 7 nucleotides align to TRBD1. The ends lost 3 bases at V and 3 bases at J; junction bases unmatched: 8. Germline CDR1 reads SGHRS; CDR2 reads YFSETQ. The CDR3 totals 16 residues. The full variable domain, rest sourced from reference TRBV5-1 and TRBJ2-2, is KAGVTQTPRYLIKTRGQQVTLSCSPISGHRSVSWYQQTPGQGLQFLFEYFSETQRNKGNFPGRFSGRQFSNSRSEMNVSTLELGDSALYLCASSSGTQGDTGELFFGEGSRLTVL.

The DNA for the CDR3 is TGTGCCAGCAGTGAGGACAGCACGGGGTCACCCCTCCACTTT. Translation gives CASSEDSTGSPLHF. The rearrangement links TRBV6-4 to TRBJ1-6, with D maybe TRBD1 (6 bases). CDR3 length equals 14 residues. The germline V and J ends were trimmed by 3 bases and 10 bases, with 13 bases remaining between them. Germline V gene data show CDR1 as MRHNA and CDR2 as SNTAGT.

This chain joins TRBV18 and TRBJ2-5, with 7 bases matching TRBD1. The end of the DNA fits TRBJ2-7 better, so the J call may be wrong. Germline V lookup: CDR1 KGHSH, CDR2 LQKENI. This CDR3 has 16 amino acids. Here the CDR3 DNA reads TGTGCCAGCTCTGTCGGCCAGGGGGACCCCATCTACGAGCAGTACTTC. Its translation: CASSVGQGDPIYEQYF.

The CDR3 protein is CASSYSNGFVNTEAFF. Written as DNA, the CDR3 is TGTGCCAGCAGTTATAGCAACGGCTTTGTTAACACTGAAGCTTTCTTT. The chain couples TRBV6-5 to TRBJ1-1; D remains ambiguous. The CDR3 extends over 16 amino acids. The V gene lost 3 bases and the J gene lost 2 bases, with 16 bases spanning the gap. In germline, CDR1 is MNHEY, CDR2 SVGAGI.

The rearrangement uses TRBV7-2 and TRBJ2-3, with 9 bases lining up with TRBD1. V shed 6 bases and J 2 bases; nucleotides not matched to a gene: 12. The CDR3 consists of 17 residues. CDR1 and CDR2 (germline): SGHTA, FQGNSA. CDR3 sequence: CASRRRPGTGLTDTQYF. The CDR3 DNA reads TGTGCCAGCAGACGACGTCCCGGGACAGGGCTCACAGATACGCAGTATTTT.

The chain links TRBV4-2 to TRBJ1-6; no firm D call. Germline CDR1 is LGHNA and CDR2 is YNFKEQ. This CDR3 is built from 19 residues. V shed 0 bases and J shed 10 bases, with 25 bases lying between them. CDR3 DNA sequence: TGTGCCAGCAGCCAAGATCTTGTTGGCGGAGATTTAAGAACATCACCCCTCCACTTT. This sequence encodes CASSQDLVGGDLRTSPLHF.

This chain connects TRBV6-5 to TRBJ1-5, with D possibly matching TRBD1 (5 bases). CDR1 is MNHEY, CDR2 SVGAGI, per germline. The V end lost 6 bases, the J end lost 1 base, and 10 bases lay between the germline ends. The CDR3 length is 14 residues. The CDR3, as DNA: TGTGCCAGCAGAGGGGCAGGGAGCAATCAGCCCCAGCATTTT. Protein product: CASRGAGSNQPQHF.

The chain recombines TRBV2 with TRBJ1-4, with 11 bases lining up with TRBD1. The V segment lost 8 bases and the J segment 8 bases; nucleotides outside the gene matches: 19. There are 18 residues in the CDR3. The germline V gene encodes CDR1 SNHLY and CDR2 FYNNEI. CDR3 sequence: CASDEDRGRLGAGEKLFF. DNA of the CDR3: TGTGCCAGCGACGAGGACAGGGGGCGGCTGGGGGCCGGGGAAAAACTGTTTTTT.

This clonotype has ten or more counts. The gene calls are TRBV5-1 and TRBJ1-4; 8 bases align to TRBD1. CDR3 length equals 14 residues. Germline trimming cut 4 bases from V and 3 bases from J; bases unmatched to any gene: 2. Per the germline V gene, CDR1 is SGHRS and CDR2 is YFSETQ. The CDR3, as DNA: TGCGCCAGCAGCGCACAGGGGGCTAATGAAAAACTGTTTTTT. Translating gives CASSAQGANEKLFF.